This T cell receptor (beta chain) was sequenced in a study of blood T cells in healthy people across ages. A J-beta primer mix and a sample-barcoded 5' primer were used in a second PCR of about 7 to 12 cycles. TCRdb processed the 5' RACE reads anew with MiXCR; each CDR3 protein has one entry. The sample contains around 1,900,000 distinct CDR3 sequences, 30% to 40% of which appear only once. The CDR3 is 15 amino acids. The germline CDR1 and CDR2 sequences are LGHNA and YNFKEQ. Concerning this clonotype itself: One end of the junction varies from germline; a read error may be responsible.

The chain joins TRBV4-2 to TRBJ1-2, with D hard to call. Material: blood. The clonotype was recovered from a human donor in good health. CDR3 loop: CAGSHLLRANYGYTF. Written as DNA, the CDR3 is TGTGCCGGCAGCCACCTCCTTCGGGCTAACTATGGCTACACCTTC.